A single sample gave rise to the 21 T cell receptor beta chains below, sequenced in a study of neoadjuvant anti-PD-1 for oral cavity cancer. The method was immunoSEQ multiplex PCR; TCRdb's version includes in-frame clones alone and lacks a portion of them. The sample lists approximately 42,000 clones, about three quarters occurring once. Time point given: after neoadjuvant nivolumab, at surgical resection. The input for sequencing was PBMCs, taken after nivolumab (anti-PD-1) treatment. Receptor source: a person between 40 and 79 years old with oral cavity squamous cell carcinoma.

CDR3 residues: CASSPPAQGGYGYTF. DNA for the CDR3: TGTGCCAGCTCACCACCGGCACAGGGTGGCTATGGCTACACCTTC. The V gene is TRBV18, the J gene TRBJ1-2; D is possibly TRBD1 (6 bases). The ends were cut back, 0 bases at V and 4 bases at J, with 12 bases in the middle. The length of the CDR3 is 15 residues. CDR1 KGHSH and CDR2 LQKENI come from the germline V gene.

The rearrangement links TRBV7-6 to TRBJ1-5; the D is unclear. V was cut by 1 base and J by 8 bases, with 9 bases left in between. Germline values: CDR1 SGHVS, CDR2 FNYEAQ. The CDR3 sequence is 13 residues long. This chain's CDR3 is CASSLGHMKPQHF. The CDR3 DNA reads TGTGCCAGCAGCTTAGGACATATGAAGCCCCAGCATTTT.

This chain joins TRBV11-2 and TRBJ2-1; the match to TRBD1 covers 8 bases. V gave up 5 bases and J gave up 6 bases; unmatched junction bases: 0. This CDR3 spans 12 amino acids. Germline CDR1 SGHAT, CDR2 FQNNGV. The CDR3 spells CASSGQGNEQFF. The CDR3 DNA is TGTGCCAGCAGCGGACAGGGCAATGAGCAGTTCTTC.

V gene TRBV2 combines with J gene TRBJ1-2; tentatively, D is TRBD1 (5 bases). Trimming took off 2 bases at V and 5 bases at J, with 15 bases between the two ends. The V gene's germline CDR1 is SNHLY and CDR2 FYNNEI. This CDR3 region has 15 residues. CDR3 amino acids: CASSETGLKGYGYTF. CDR3 coding DNA: TGTGCCAGCAGTGAAACGGGACTAAAGGGGTATGGCTACACCTTC.

In the case of this clone: Likely a read error: the CDR3 ends without its conserved phenylalanine or tryptophan. It is unclear where the CDR3 begins or ends on the DNA, so no DNA is shown, and the CDR3 is as TCRdb lists it. The V call is TRBV10-2, the J call TRBJ1-1; whether TRBD1, the table's D call, matches the DNA was not checked. Germline V gene sequence: CDR1 WSHSY, CDR2 SAAADI. The CDR3 region is 14 residues in length, termini included. The CDR3 here is CASSETRQQRALSL.

This clone was seen just once. The chain joins TRBV4-1 to TRBJ1-6; unclear D gene. Trimming shortened V by 4 bases and J by 0 bases, and 13 bases separated the two germline ends. Germline V gene data show CDR1 as MGHRA and CDR2 as YSYEKL. This CDR3 spans 17 amino acids. The CDR3 coding sequence is TGCGCCAGCAGCCCGTTGGCTCGGGTCTCCTATAATTCACCCCTCCACTTT. Translated: CASSPLARVSYNSPLHF.

The chain joins TRBV30 to TRBJ1-2; D uncertain. This CDR3 is built from 12 residues. From germline, CDR1 is GTSNPN and CDR2 SVGIG (reference sequence). Trimming cost V 0 bases and J 8 bases, with 10 bases left between them. This CDR3 is CAWSVARRGYTF. The DNA for the CDR3 is TGTGCCTGGAGTGTAGCCAGGCGCGGCTACACCTTC.

The CDR3 nucleotides read TGTGCCAGCAGTTACGAGGCGGGGGGGATGAGGGAGCAGTACTTC. Translating gives CASSYEAGGMREQYF. V gene TRBV6-5 combines with J gene TRBJ2-7, with 9 bases matching TRBD2. J was trimmed by 7 bases and V by 2 bases; bases with no gene match: 9. CDR1 and CDR2 (germline): MNHEY, SVGAGI. The CDR3 consists of 15 residues.

This sequence joins TRBV7-9 and TRBJ2-3; unclear D gene. CDR3 length equals 14 residues. The V end lost 3 bases, the J end lost 3 bases, and 10 bases lay between the germline ends. From germline, CDR1 is SEHNR and CDR2 FQNEAQ (reference sequence). The CDR3 loop is CASSFAGPTDTQYF. In DNA form, the CDR3 reads TGTGCCAGCAGCTTCGCCGGGCCGACAGATACGCAGTATTTT.

This clone was recorded once. The chain employs TRBV6-5 and TRBJ2-1; 12 positions match TRBD2. Germline V gives CDR1 MNHEY, CDR2 SVGAGI. CDR3 length equals 15 residues. With 5 bases clipped from V and 10 bases from J, the junction kept 9 bases outside the gene matches. This chain's CDR3 is CASSPSSGGAWEQFF. Here the CDR3 DNA reads TGTGCCAGCAGTCCTTCTAGCGGGGGGGCTTGGGAGCAGTTCTTC.

This clone was seen only once. The chain couples TRBV9 to TRBJ2-1, with a tentative D call TRBD2 (5 bases). Germline CDR1 SGDLS, CDR2 YYNGEE. This CDR3 is 13 amino acids long. V was clipped by 4 bases and J by 15 bases, with 20 bases between them. The CDR3 region has the DNA TGTGCCAGCAGCCCCAGTCTGGACTTCTATCCGTTCTTC. It is translated as CASSPSLDFYPFF.

This chain joins TRBV10-3 and TRBJ2-3; D is possibly TRBD2 (5 bases). The length of the CDR3 is 13 residues. V dropped 4 bases and J dropped 2 bases, with 7 bases sitting between them. Germline V gives CDR1 ENHRY, CDR2 SYGVKD. DNA for the CDR3: TGTGCCATCAGTGCGGGGTTCACAGATACGCAGTATTTT. Translated: CAISAGFTDTQYF.

The chain employs TRBV5-1 and TRBJ1-3, with TRBD1 matching 7 bases. V was clipped by 2 bases and J by 0 bases; unmatched bases: 5. The CDR3 covers 16 residues. CDR1 is SGHRS and CDR2 is YFSETQ in the germline V gene. The DNA for the CDR3 is TGCGCCAGCAGCTTAGAGGGGGCTCGCTCTGGAAACACCATATATTTT. It translates to CASSLEGARSGNTIYF.

This clone was seen a handful of times. The chain combines TRBV6-4 with TRBJ2-6; D gene uncertain. V lost 2 bases, J lost 0 bases, and 2 bases lay in between. The CDR3 runs to 14 residues. From germline, CDR1 is MRHNA and CDR2 SNTAGT. The CDR3 bases are TGTGCCAGCAGTGACAACTCTGGGGCCAACGTCCTGACTTTC. This encodes CASSDNSGANVLTF.

This clone was observed a handful of times. The gene calls are TRBV6-5 and TRBJ1-1; D call uncertain. Germline CDR1 MNHEY, CDR2 SVGAGI. V gave up 5 bases and J gave up 1 base, with 11 bases separating them. The CDR3 extends over 14 amino acids. For the CDR3, the DNA is TGTGCCAGCAGTGGCAGAGGATCGAACACTGAAGCTTTCTTT. Translation: CASSGRGSNTEAFF.

This sequence joins TRBV29-1 and TRBJ2-2; TRBD2 might be the D (7 bases). Trimming left V 3 bases short and J 6 bases short, with 23 bases between. The CDR3 loop spans 17 amino acids. Germline V gives CDR1 SQVTM, CDR2 ANQGSEA. In DNA, the CDR3 is TGCAGCGTTGATACGGGGACATTGGGGGGGACCGCCGGGGAGCTGTTTTTT. Amino acids: CSVDTGTLGGTAGELFF.

The sample holds one count of this clone. This chain joins TRBV28 and TRBJ2-1, with 10 bases fitting TRBD1. The CDR3 spans 14 residues. CDR1 MDHEN and CDR2 SYDVKM come from the germline V gene. J was trimmed by 7 bases and V by 5 bases; bases with no gene match: 5. CDR3 nucleotide sequence: TGTGCCAGCAGTAAGGACAGGGGGAAAAATGAGCAGTTCTTC. The encoded protein is CASSKDRGKNEQFF. Supplemented by reference TRBV28 and TRBJ2-1, the full variable domain reads DVKVTQSSRYLVKRTGEKVFLECVQDMDHENMFWYRQDPGLGLRLIYFSYDVKMKEKGDIPEGYSVSREKKERFSLILESASTNQTSMYLCASSKDRGKNEQFFGPGTRLTVL.

The J gene is TRBJ1-2, the V gene TRBV5-5; D uncertain. This CDR3 has 14 amino acids. Looked up from germline, CDR1 is SGHKS and CDR2 is YYEKEE (reference sequence). V was shortened by 1 base and J by 8 bases, with 15 bases between the two germline ends. CDR3 DNA sequence: TGTGCCAGCAGCTTGAACAGCCGTAATGAGGGCTACACCTTC. This gives the protein CASSLNSRNEGYTF.

V gene TRBV19 combines with J gene TRBJ1-6, with 8 bases lining up with TRBD1. V lost 7 bases and J lost 10; bases outside the gene matches: 9. The CDR3 is 14 amino acids. The germline CDR1 and CDR2 sequences are LNHDA and SQIVND (reference sequence). Written as DNA, the CDR3 is TGTGCCAGTACCCCGGGACAGGATCGATCACCCCTCCACTTT. Protein: CASTPGQDRSPLHF.

The chain carries TRBV14 and TRBJ1-2; no clear D. Germline values: CDR1 SGHDN, CDR2 FVKESK. V was clipped by 1 base and J by 8 bases, with 17 bases between them. The CDR3 length is 15 residues. The CDR3 here is CASSQGWDALGGYTF. The CDR3 nucleotides are TGTGCCAGCAGCCAAGGATGGGATGCTTTGGGCGGCTACACCTTC.

The table lists this clone with a few counts. The chain joins TRBV2 to TRBJ1-2, with a tentative D call TRBD1 (5 bases). Trimming removed 8 bases at V and 8 bases at J, with 15 bases between. The CDR3 runs 12 residues. Germline V gene lookup returns CDR1 SNHLY and CDR2 FYNNEI. The CDR3 protein is CASRESGGGYTF. CDR3 bases: TGTGCCAGCCGGGAGTCGGGGGGAGGCTACACCTTC.